This T cell receptor (beta chain) emerged from a study of OX40 agonist ivuxolimab in advanced cancers. Points from the study as a whole: Partial responders treated at 0.1-3.0 mg/kg exhibited clonal expansion among the lowest measured. Both blood CD4+ and CD8+ T cells showed clonal growth by week 6 at 0.1 to 3.0 mg/kg.

People who had autoimmune disease history or systemic immunosuppression were excluded. As regards this clone: Its antigen is undetermined.

V was shortened by 3 bases and J by 5 bases, with 23 bases between the two germline ends. The CDR3 runs 18 residues. CDR1 SGHDN and CDR2 FVKESK come from the germline V gene. The protocol was immunoSEQ multiplex PCR, while the TCRdb copy is restricted to in-frame clones and leaves out a portion. The sample carries 73,000 or so clones, 92% recorded once. Source: CD4+ or CD8+ T cells sorted from blood, taken in a trial of the OX40 agonist ivuxolimab. The clonotype originates from an adult with an advanced solid tumor such as melanoma, head and neck, liver or kidney cancer. The rearrangement links TRBV14 to TRBJ1-5; D is uncertain. As DNA, the CDR3 is TGTGCCAGCAGCCACACACTGGCGGAGGCCCTACCCGATCAGCCCCAGCATTTT. Translating it yields CASSHTLAEALPDQPQHF.